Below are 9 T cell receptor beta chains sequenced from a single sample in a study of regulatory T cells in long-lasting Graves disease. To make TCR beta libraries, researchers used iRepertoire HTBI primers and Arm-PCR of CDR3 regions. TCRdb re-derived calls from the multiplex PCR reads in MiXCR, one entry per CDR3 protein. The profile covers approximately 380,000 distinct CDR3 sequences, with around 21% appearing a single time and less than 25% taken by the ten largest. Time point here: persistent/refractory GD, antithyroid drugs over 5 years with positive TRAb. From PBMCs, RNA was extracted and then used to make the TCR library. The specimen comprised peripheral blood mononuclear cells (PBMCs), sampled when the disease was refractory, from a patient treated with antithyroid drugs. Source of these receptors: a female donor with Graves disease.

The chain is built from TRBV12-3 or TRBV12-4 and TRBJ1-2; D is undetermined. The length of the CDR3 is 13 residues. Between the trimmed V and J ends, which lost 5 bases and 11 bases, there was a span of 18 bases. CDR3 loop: CASSPLGPAGYTF. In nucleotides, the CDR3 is TGTGCCAGCAGTCCCCTGGGCCCGGCTGGATACACCTTC.

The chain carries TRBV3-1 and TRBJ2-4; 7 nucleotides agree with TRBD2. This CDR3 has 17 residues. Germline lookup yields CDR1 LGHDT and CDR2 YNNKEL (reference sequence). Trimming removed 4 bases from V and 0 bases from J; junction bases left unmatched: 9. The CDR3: CASSPRGEGRAKNIQYF. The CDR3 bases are TGTGCCAGCAGCCCCCGGGGGGAGGGGAGAGCCAAAAACATTCAGTACTTC.

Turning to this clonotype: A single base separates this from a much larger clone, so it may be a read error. The CDR3 sequence is CATSSGDTANEKLFF. DNA of the CDR3: TGTGCCACCAGTTCGGGGGATACAGCTAATGAAAAACTGTTTTTT. The V gene is TRBV24-1, the J gene TRBJ1-4, with D possibly TRBD1 on 5 matching bases. V lost 6 bases and J lost 3, with 13 bases in between. There are 15 residues in the CDR3. CDR1 and CDR2 from the germline V gene are KGHDR and SFDVKD.

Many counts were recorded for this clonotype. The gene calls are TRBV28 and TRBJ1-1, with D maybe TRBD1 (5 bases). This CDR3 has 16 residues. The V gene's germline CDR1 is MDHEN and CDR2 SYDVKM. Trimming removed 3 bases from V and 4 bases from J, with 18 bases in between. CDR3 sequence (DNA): TGTGCCAGCAGTTTTAGGGGTCGGGTGGGTGTCACTGAAGCTTTCTTT. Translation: CASSFRGRVGVTEAFF.

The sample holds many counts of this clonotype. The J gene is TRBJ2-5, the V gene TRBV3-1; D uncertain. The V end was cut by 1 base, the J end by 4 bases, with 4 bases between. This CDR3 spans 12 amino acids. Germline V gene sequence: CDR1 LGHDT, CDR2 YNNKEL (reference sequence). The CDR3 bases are TGTGCCAGCAGCCAAGTCAGAGAGACCCAGTACTTC. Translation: CASSQVRETQYF.

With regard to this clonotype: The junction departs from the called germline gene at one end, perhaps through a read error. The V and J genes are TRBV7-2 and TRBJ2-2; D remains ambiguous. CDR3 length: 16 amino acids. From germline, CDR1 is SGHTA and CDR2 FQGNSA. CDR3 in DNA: TGTGCCAGCAACTTAATGCACAGTGCGAACACCGGGGAGCTGTTTTTT. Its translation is CASNLMHSANTGELFF.

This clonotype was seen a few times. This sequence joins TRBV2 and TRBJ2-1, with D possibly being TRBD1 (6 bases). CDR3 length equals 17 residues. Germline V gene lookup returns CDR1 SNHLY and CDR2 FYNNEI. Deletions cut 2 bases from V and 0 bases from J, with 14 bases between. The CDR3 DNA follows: TGTGCCAGCAGTGAATCCCTAGCAGGGGTCTCCTACAATGAGCAGTTCTTC. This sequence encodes CASSESLAGVSYNEQFF.

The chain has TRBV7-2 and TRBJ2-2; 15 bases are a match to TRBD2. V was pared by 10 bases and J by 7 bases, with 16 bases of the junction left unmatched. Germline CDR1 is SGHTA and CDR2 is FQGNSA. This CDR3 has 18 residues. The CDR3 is CANSFHRTSGRAGGELFF. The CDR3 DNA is TGTGCCAACAGTTTTCACCGGACTAGCGGGAGGGCCGGCGGGGAGCTGTTTTTT.

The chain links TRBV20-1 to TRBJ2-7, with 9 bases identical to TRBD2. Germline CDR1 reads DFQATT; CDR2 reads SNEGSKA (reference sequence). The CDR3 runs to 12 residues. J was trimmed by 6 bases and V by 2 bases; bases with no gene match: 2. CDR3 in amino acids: CSARLAGIEQYF. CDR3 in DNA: TGCAGTGCTAGACTAGCGGGAATCGAGCAGTACTTC.